Listed below are T cell receptor beta chains from one sample, sequenced in a study of T-cell memory formation after mild COVID-19. One entry per CDR3 protein, called by TCRdb with MiXCR from the 5' RACE reads. Here the sample spans about 280,000 distinct CDR3 sequences, 8% to 10% being singletons. The material sequenced was PBMCs or a T cell subset sorted from them (not recorded which). The receptors shown here come from a man younger than 35 who had mild COVID-19 (a few samples of this study predate the infection). Cell type and time point are not known. CDR3s include the opening cysteine and the closing phenylalanine or tryptophan. D genes are given only for firm matches. Clone size, where shown, is once, few, many, or a class for clones that have expanded.

clone_size,j_call,v_call,d_call,cdr3_aa,cdr3_nt
many,TRBJ2-7,TRBV5-6,NA,CASKWGQAKYEQYF,TGTGCCAGCAAGTGGGGGCAGGCGAAATACGAGCAGTACTTC
many,TRBJ2-6,TRBV20-1,NA,CSARVSGANVLTF,TGCAGTGCTAGAGTCTCTGGGGCCAACGTCCTGACTTTC
NA,TRBJ2-5,TRBV7-8,NA,CASSSARQGRGETQYF,TGTGCCAGCAGCTCCGCTCGACAGGGGAGGGGAGAGACCCAGTACTTC
NA,TRBJ1-5,TRBV6-1,TRBD1,CASSADRAQPQHF,TGTGCCAGCAGCGCCGACAGGGCCCAGCCCCAGCATTTT
NA,TRBJ2-1,TRBV5-6,NA,CASSYRPGTRAEQFF,TGTGCCAGCAGCTATCGTCCCGGGACGCGGGCGGAGCAGTTCTTC
few,TRBJ2-5,TRBV10-3,TRBD1,CAIRNTGGETQYF,TGTGCCATCAGAAATACAGGGGGGGAGACCCAGTACTTC
NA,TRBJ2-2,TRBV5-1,TRBD1,CASSRGQYTGELFF,TGCGCCAGCAGCAGGGGACAGTACACCGGGGAGCTGTTTTTT
many,TRBJ2-1,TRBV6-2/TRBV6-3,NA,CASSRTANEQFF,TGTGCCAGCAGTCGGACAGCTAATGAGCAGTTCTTC
many,TRBJ1-2,TRBV6-6,TRBD1,CASSPDRGGLDGYTF,TGTGCCAGCAGTCCAGACAGGGGGGGGTTGGATGGCTACACCTTC
few,TRBJ1-1,TRBV19,NA,CASGTTVGTEAFF,TGTGCCAGTGGGACGACGGTCGGGACTGAAGCTTTCTTT
NA,TRBJ1-1,TRBV7-9,TRBD1,CASSLADRGLEAFF,TGTGCCAGCAGCTTAGCGGACAGGGGACTTGAAGCTTTCTTT
few,TRBJ2-5,TRBV5-4,TRBD2,CASSSTPTSGGGETQYF,TGTGCCAGCAGCTCCACCCCGACTAGCGGGGGTGGTGAGACCCAGTACTTC
many,TRBJ1-4,TRBV20-1,TRBD1,CSASGQGAGRLFF,TGCAGTGCCTCAGGACAGGGGGCCGGGCGTCTGTTTTTT
few,TRBJ1-2,TRBV5-6,NA,CASSFGGGVYTF,TGTGCCAGCAGCTTCGGTGGGGGCGTCTACACCTTC
NA,TRBJ1-1,TRBV7-7,TRBD1,CASSPWTGGTEAFF,TGTGCCAGCAGCCCATGGACAGGGGGCACTGAAGCTTTCTTT
NA,TRBJ2-2,TRBV20-1,NA,CSATDLNTGELFF,TGCAGTGCTACCGACTTGAACACCGGGGAGCTGTTTTTT
NA,TRBJ2-1,TRBV7-9,NA,CASSQADRRRFF,TGTGCCAGCAGCCAGGCAGACAGGCGAAGGTTCTTC
few,TRBJ2-3,TRBV6-1,NA,CASSDGQADTQYF,TGTGCCAGCAGTGACGGACAAGCAGATACGCAGTATTTT
NA,TRBJ1-1,TRBV12-3/TRBV12-4,NA,CASSSSDIMNTEAFF,TGTGCCAGCAGTTCCTCAGACATAATGAACACTGAAGCTTTCTTT
many,TRBJ1-1,TRBV29-1,NA,CSAIRENTEAFF,TGCAGCGCCATTAGGGAGAACACTGAAGCTTTCTTT
few,TRBJ1-1,TRBV7-9,TRBD1,CASSRAGGYTEAFF,TGTGCCAGCAGCCGGGCAGGGGGGTACACTGAAGCTTTCTTT
many,TRBJ1-1,TRBV6-5,NA,CASSYDMTSLGGEAFF,TGTGCCAGCAGTTACGACATGACATCCCTGGGGGGTGAAGCTTTCTTT
NA,TRBJ1-2,TRBV3-1,NA,CASSQEIEYHGYTF,TGTGCCAGCAGCCAGGAAATAGAGTATCATGGCTACACCTTC
NA,TRBJ2-1,TRBV12-3/TRBV12-4,NA,CATAIWGFEQFF,TGTGCCACCGCAATCTGGGGCTTTGAGCAGTTCTTC
NA,TRBJ1-2,TRBV6-5,TRBD1,CASSPDRAVNGYTF,TGTGCCAGCAGCCCCGACAGGGCGGTAAATGGCTACACCTTC
NA,TRBJ2-7,TRBV5-4,NA,CASSPGQQSYEQYF,TGTGCCAGCAGCCCCGGACAGCAAAGCTACGAGCAGTACTTC
few,TRBJ2-1,TRBV4-1,NA,CASSHLHRLDYNEQFF,TGCGCCAGCAGCCATCTTCACAGATTGGACTACAATGAGCAGTTCTTC
few,TRBJ2-7,TRBV14,NA,CASSQWAASYEQYF,TGTGCCAGCAGCCAATGGGCGGCCTCCTACGAGCAGTACTTC
NA,TRBJ1-2,TRBV12-3/TRBV12-4,NA,CASSPLRFYGYTF,TGTGCCAGCAGTCCGCTTAGGTTCTATGGCTACACCTTC
many,TRBJ2-1,TRBV12-3/TRBV12-4,NA,CASRGSGAEVQFF,TGTGCCAGCAGGGGCTCGGGAGCAGAGGTGCAGTTCTTC
NA,TRBJ1-4,TRBV7-2,NA,CASSKRGRDATNEKLFF,TGTGCCAGCAGCAAGCGGGGCAGGGATGCAACTAATGAAAAACTGTTTTTT
many,TRBJ1-5,TRBV10-3,NA,CATLDDRSNQPQHF,TGTGCCACGCTTGATGACAGAAGCAATCAGCCCCAGCATTTT
NA,TRBJ1-1,TRBV12-3/TRBV12-4,NA,CASSWRNEAFF,TGTGCCAGCAGTTGGAGAAATGAAGCTTTCTTT
few,TRBJ2-2,TRBV5-1,NA,CASSLGGFDTGELFF,TGCGCCAGCAGCTTGGGGGGATTCGACACCGGGGAGCTGTTTTTT
many,TRBJ2-3,TRBV5-1,NA,CASSPGLNTQYF,TGCGCCAGCAGCCCCGGTTTGAATACGCAGTATTTT
NA,TRBJ1-2,TRBV6-6,TRBD1,CASKDRGDYYGYTF,TGTGCCAGCAAAGACAGGGGCGACTACTATGGCTACACCTTC
few,TRBJ2-2,TRBV20-1,NA,CSVASGQNTGELFF,TGCAGTGTCGCTTCGGGGCAGAACACCGGGGAGCTGTTTTTT
NA,TRBJ1-1,TRBV25-1,NA,CASSVGSEAFF,TGTGCCAGCAGTGTGGGCTCTGAAGCTTTCTTT
many,TRBJ2-5,TRBV5-1,NA,CASSLVPGHRNQETQYF,TGCGCCAGCAGCTTGGTTCCGGGACACCGAAACCAAGAGACCCAGTACTTC
NA,TRBJ2-5,TRBV15,TRBD2,CATSTGAGGREETQYF,TGTGCCACCAGCACGGGAGCGGGGGGCCGAGAAGAGACCCAGTACTTC
NA,TRBJ2-7,TRBV7-2,TRBD2,CASSSQRGAPYEQYF,TGTGCCAGCAGCTCCCAGCGGGGGGCCCCCTACGAGCAGTACTTC
few,TRBJ2-1,TRBV7-2,NA,CASSSNWGARYNEQFF,TGTGCCAGCAGCTCCAATTGGGGGGCTAGGTACAATGAGCAGTTCTTC
few,TRBJ2-5,TRBV7-7,NA,CASSLVSSETQYF,TGTGCTAGCAGCTTAGTGTCGAGTGAGACCCAGTACTTC
many,TRBJ2-1,TRBV5-1,TRBD2,CASSAGGTSGGAGFF,TGCGCCAGCAGCGCGGGGGGGACTAGCGGGGGCGCCGGGTTCTTC
few,TRBJ1-2,TRBV27,NA,CASSPQGEDYGYTF,TGTGCCAGCAGTCCTCAGGGAGAAGACTATGGCTACACCTTC
NA,TRBJ1-5,TRBV30,NA,CASRDGSNQPQHF,TGTGCCTCCCGGGACGGTAGCAATCAGCCCCAGCATTTT
NA,TRBJ1-2,TRBV5-1,NA,CASSETVHYGYTF,TGCGCCAGCAGTGAGACAGTGCACTATGGCTACACCTTC
NA,TRBJ1-1,TRBV28,NA,CATRGVGGTEAFF,TGTGCCACCCGAGGGGTGGGAGGCACTGAAGCTTTCTTT